The 5 T cell receptor beta chains listed next were all sequenced from one sample in a study of blood T cell repertoires in COVID-19. Sequenced by immunoSEQ multiplex PCR; TCRdb stores in-frame clones only, minus some. Here the sample spans approximately 300,000 clones, approximately 90% being singletons. The sample comprised peripheral blood. These receptors came from a woman under 40 with COVID-19, enrolled during active disease.

The rearrangement links TRBV3-1 (or the pseudogene TRBV3-2) to TRBJ2-1, with 7 positions matching TRBD2. Germline V gene lookup returns CDR1 LGHDT and CDR2 YNNKEL (reference sequence). The ends lost 6 bases at V and 0 bases at J; junction bases unmatched: 8. This CDR3 is 16 amino acids long. The CDR3, as DNA: TGTGCCAGCAGGCCCAAGCGGGATAGCTCCTACAATGAGCAGTTCTTC. Translation gives CASRPKRDSSYNEQFF.

The CDR3, as DNA: TGTGCCAGCAGCCCGGGACTAGCGGTCAATGAGCAGTTCTTC. This gives the protein CASSPGLAVNEQFF. The chain is built from TRBV7-3 and TRBJ2-1; 11 nucleotides match TRBD2. The V segment lost 5 bases and the J segment 6 bases; nucleotides outside the gene matches: 3. The CDR3 runs 14 residues. Germline CDR1 reads SGHTA; CDR2 reads FQGTGA.

This chain links TRBV19 with TRBJ2-2, with D maybe TRBD1 (6 bases). CDR1 is LNHDA and CDR2 is SQIVND in the germline V gene (reference sequence). Trimming took off 2 bases at V and 7 bases at J, with 11 bases between the two ends. The CDR3 extends over 14 amino acids. The CDR3 nucleotides read TGTGCCAGTAGTATACAGGGGCATAGCGGGGAGCTGTTTTTT. Its translation: CASSIQGHSGELFF.

The J gene is TRBJ2-1, the V gene TRBV7-9; D perhaps matches TRBD2 (5 bases). The germline V gene has CDR1 SEHNR and CDR2 FQNEAQ (reference sequence). The V gene lost 5 bases and the J gene lost 2 bases, with 19 bases spanning the gap. The CDR3 consists of 17 residues. Here the CDR3 DNA reads TGTGCCAGCAGCCCACACCTAACTAGGTCTACCTACAATGAGCAGTTCTTC. The encoded protein is CASSPHLTRSTYNEQFF.

The chain couples TRBV18 to TRBJ1-4; D is unresolved. Germline CDR1 is KGHSH and CDR2 is LQKENI. V dropped 4 bases and J dropped 7 bases, with 7 bases sitting between them. The CDR3 totals 12 residues. The CDR3 here is CASSQHTEKLFF. The CDR3 nucleotides are TGTGCCAGCTCACAACATACTGAAAAACTGTTTTTT.